The 2 T cell receptor beta chains presented below share a single source sample, sequenced in a study of blood T cells in healthy people across ages. Together with a sample-barcoded 5' primer, a J-beta primer mix was included in a second PCR lasting roughly 6 to 12 cycles. MiXCR, applied by TCRdb to the 5' RACE reads, yields one record per CDR3 protein. The table has 700,000 or so distinct CDR3 sequences, roughly 43% seen once. The sample taken for sequencing was blood. These receptors were taken from a man older than 75 in good health.

The CDR3 DNA is TGTGCCACCAGCAGAGTAGGCGGATACTACGAGCAGTACTTC. It translates to CATSRVGGYYEQYF. The gene calls are TRBV15 and TRBJ2-7; D unresolved. V shed 1 base and J shed 3 bases, with 10 bases lying between them. CDR1 is LNHNV, CDR2 YYDKDF, per germline (reference sequence). This CDR3 comprises 14 residues.

This clonotype was found a few times. V gene TRBV12-3 or TRBV12-4 combines with J gene TRBJ1-2, with 12 bases matching TRBD1. V dropped 5 bases and J dropped 12; count of bases not matched to a gene: 10. The CDR3 covers 14 residues. The CDR3 bases are TGTGCCAGCAGTCTGGGACAGGGGGCGGGCGCTGACACCTTC. It encodes CASSLGQGAGADTF.